The rows below give T cell receptor beta chains drawn from one sample of a study of cytomegalovirus exposure and HLA in healthy donors. The table came from immunoSEQ multiplex PCR; TCRdb's copy has only in-frame clones and leaves some out. The data hold about 120,000 clones, with roughly 90% observed a single time. Sample: PBMCs. The source is a woman under 30 in good health and CMV-seropositive. CDR3s include the opening cysteine and the closing phenylalanine or tryptophan. D genes are given only for firm matches. The listing skips clone size in some rows; elsewhere it reads once, few, many or a size class.

d_call cdr3_length j_call v_call clone_size cdr3_nt cdr3_aa
. 12 TRBJ2-7 TRBV6-5 . TGTGCCAGCAGTTACACCGGGTACGAGCAGTACTTC CASSYTGYEQYF
. 12 TRBJ1-1 TRBV18 . TGTGCCAGCTCCCCCCAGAACACTGAAGCTTTCTTT CASSPQNTEAFF
. 13 TRBJ1-1 TRBV5-1 . TGCGCCAGCAGCTCCCAGGGATCCACTGAAGCTTTCTTT CASSSQGSTEAFF
. 15 TRBJ1-6 TRBV18 few TGTGCCAGCTCACCATCAGGAAGGGGGAATTCACCCCTCCACTTT CASSPSGRGNSPLHF
. 15 TRBJ2-2 TRBV2 . TGTGCCAGCAGTGACAGGGCCGTGAACACCGGGGAGCTGTTTTTT CASSDRAVNTGELFF
TRBD2 16 TRBJ2-1 TRBV5-6 . TGTGCCAGCAGTTTGCTAGCGGGAGTTAGCTACAATGAGCAGTTCTTC CASSLLAGVSYNEQFF
. 16 TRBJ2-3 TRBV9 . TGTGCCAGCAGCGTAGGTAGCGGACCAAGCACAGATACGCAGTATTTT CASSVGSGPSTDTQYF
. 14 TRBJ1-2 TRBV7-9 . TGTGCCAGCAGCGCGGTCGGGGGAAACTATGGCTACACCTTC CASSAVGGNYGYTF
TRBD2 16 TRBJ2-7 TRBV7-9 few TGTGCCAGCAGCCCCACGGGAGGATGGAGCTCCTACGAGCAGTACTTC CASSPTGGWSSYEQYF
. 13 TRBJ1-2 TRBV28 . TGTGCCAGCAGTCATCCTGAGTCGGGTGGCTACACCTTC CASSHPESGGYTF
TRBD2 16 TRBJ2-1 TRBV5-4 few TGTGCCAGCAGTCGGGGGGGAAGCGACGGCTACAATGAGCAGTTCTTC CASSRGGSDGYNEQFF
. 11 TRBJ1-2 TRBV18 . TGTGCCAGCTCAAAGCGACAGTACTACACCTTC CASSKRQYYTF
TRBD2 17 TRBJ2-5 TRBV30 once TGTGCCTGGAGTGTGGGCCTAGCGGGAGGGCCGACAGAGACCCAGTACTTC CAWSVGLAGGPTETQYF
TRBD1 16 TRBJ2-4 TRBV4-2 . TGTGCCAGCAGCCGCGGACAGGGGATAGCCAAAAACATTCAGTACTTC CASSRGQGIAKNIQYF
TRBD2 14 TRBJ2-7 TRBV5-5 once TGTGCCAGCTTCCCCCGGGAGGCGAGCTACGAGCAGTACTTC CASFPREASYEQYF
TRBD1 15 TRBJ1-5 TRBV6-1 . TGTGCCAGCAGCTCGGGACAGACGAGCAATCAGCCCCAGCATTTT CASSSGQTSNQPQHF
. 15 TRBJ1-1 TRBV4-1 once TGCGCCAGCAGCCAAGTTGGGACATCAAGGACTGAAGCTTTCTTT CASSQVGTSRTEAFF
. 13 TRBJ2-4 TRBV2 . TGTGCCAGCGGTTACAGGGTGGAAAACATTCAGTACTTC CASGYRVENIQYF
. 14 TRBJ1-2 TRBV14 . TGTGCCAGCAGCCAGGGGGGTCGTGACTATGGCTACACCTTC CASSQGGRDYGYTF
. 15 TRBJ1-1 TRBV6-1 . TGTGCCAGCAGTGAAGCCTCGACAGTGAACACTGAAGCTTTCTTT CASSEASTVNTEAFF
. 20 TRBJ2-3 TRBV21-1 . TGTGCCAGCAGCAAAGCGCTGTTACTAGCGGGATACCCTAGCACAGATACGCAGTATTTT CASSKALLLAGYPSTDTQYF
TRBD2 15 TRBJ2-5 TRBV30 . TGTGCCTGGAGTGTAGCTAGCGGGAACCAAGAGACCCAGTACTTC CAWSVASGNQETQYF
TRBD2 14 TRBJ2-1 TRBV11-3 once TGTGCCAGCAGCAGACACCCGGGGGGAAATGAGCAGTTCTTC CASSRHPGGNEQFF
. 12 TRBJ1-2 TRBV9 . TGTGCCAGCAGAGGACTAACCCATGGCTACACCTTC CASRGLTHGYTF
TRBD1 16 TRBJ1-2 TRBV6-6 . TGTGCCAGCAGTTACGATGACAGGGGACACAAAAATGGCTACACCTTC CASSYDDRGHKNGYTF
TRBD2 16 TRBJ2-5 TRBV30 . TGTGCCTGGAGTCCCCTTATTAGCGGGAGGGGGGAGACCCAGTACTTC CAWSPLISGRGETQYF
TRBD2 16 TRBJ2-3 TRBV9 . TGTGCCAGCAGCGCATCAGCGGGGGGGAGCACAGATACGCAGTATTTT CASSASAGGSTDTQYF
. 15 TRBJ2-7 TRBV6-1 . TGTGCCAGCAGCGGCCAAGCAGGGTTATCCTACGAGCAGTACTTC CASSGQAGLSYEQYF
TRBD2 16 TRBJ2-3 TRBV19 . TGTGCCAGTAGTAGGATAGCGGGAGGGATCGCAGATACGCAGTATTTT CASSRIAGGIADTQYF
. 18 TRBJ2-5 TRBV7-3 . TGTGCCAGCAGCTTAGGTGGCGGATTCTCGAGCATTCGAGAGACCCAGTACTTC CASSLGGGFSSIRETQYF
. 16 TRBJ1-5 TRBV19 . TGTGCCAGCGATGGGATTGGGGGCAACTACAATCAGCCCCAGCATTTT CASDGIGGNYNQPQHF
. 12 TRBJ2-7 TRBV29-1 . TGCAGCGTTGAAGACAGCTCCTACGAGCAGTACTTC CSVEDSSYEQYF
. 14 TRBJ2-5 TRBV7-9 . TGTGCCAGCAGCCCGCTGGACTACGAAGAGACCCAGTACTTC CASSPLDYEETQYF
. 13 TRBJ2-2 TRBV28 . TGTGCCAGCAGTTTACCCCAGTTCGGGGAGCTGTTTTTT CASSLPQFGELFF
. 15 TRBJ2-2 TRBV6-6 . TGTGCCAGCAGTTACTCGGTTCGGGTCACCGGGGAGCTGTTTTTT CASSYSVRVTGELFF
. 14 TRBJ2-5 TRBV5-1 once TGCGCCAGCAGTCAGTACCAGTACCAAGAGACCCAGTACTTC CASSQYQYQETQYF
. 15 TRBJ2-1 TRBV5-1 . TGCGCCAGCAGCTTGGGACAGGTCTCCTACAATGAGCAGTTCTTC CASSLGQVSYNEQFF
. 15 TRBJ2-3 TRBV15 . TGTGCCACCAGCAGAGCTTCGGCGGGCACAGATACGCAGTATTTT CATSRASAGTDTQYF
TRBD1 14 TRBJ2-7 TRBV30 . TGTGCCTGGGCGGACAGGGGAAGGGAGCGCGAGCAGTACTTC CAWADRGREREQYF
TRBD2 14 TRBJ2-7 TRBV11-3 . TGTGCCAGCAGCTCGGCGGGAGTAAAATACGAGCAGTACTTC CASSSAGVKYEQYF
TRBD2 18 TRBJ2-2 TRBV5-1 few TGCGCCAGCAGCTTCGTACCGCGGGAGGTTTCGAACACCGGGGAGCTGTTTTTT CASSFVPREVSNTGELFF
TRBD1 14 TRBJ2-2 TRBV29-1 . TGCAGCGTCCGCCAGACAGGGTCAACCGGGGAGCTGTTTTTT CSVRQTGSTGELFF
TRBD1 15 TRBJ2-1 TRBV5-6 . TGTGCCAGCAGCTTGGGCCGGGACAGCTACAATGAGCAGTTCTTC CASSLGRDSYNEQFF
. 13 TRBJ1-1 TRBV18 . TGTGCCAGCTCACCAACAGCGAACACTGAAGCTTTCTTT CASSPTANTEAFF
. 16 TRBJ1-1 TRBV6-5 . TGTGCCAGCAGTTACAGGGGGGGGATGGTGAGAACTGAAGCTTTCTTT CASSYRGGMVRTEAFF
. 15 TRBJ1-1 TRBV19 . TGTGCCAGTAGTTTGGGGAGGGGTATAGGAACTGAAGCTTTCTTT CASSLGRGIGTEAFF
. 12 TRBJ2-7 TRBV5-6 . TGTGCCAGCAGCTCTGGCTTCTACGAGCAGTACTTC CASSSGFYEQYF
TRBD1 14 TRBJ1-2 TRBV6-6 . TGTGCCAGCAGTTACTCGCCGACAGGGGATGGCTACACCTTC CASSYSPTGDGYTF
TRBD2 17 TRBJ2-1 TRBV7-9 . TGTGCCAGCAGCCGGCGGACTAGCGGGGGCCCCTACAATGAGCAGTTCTTC CASSRRTSGGPYNEQFF
TRBD1 14 TRBJ1-1 TRBV5-1 once TGCGCCAGCAGCCGCGGACAGGGGGGCACTGAAGCTTTCTTT CASSRGQGGTEAFF